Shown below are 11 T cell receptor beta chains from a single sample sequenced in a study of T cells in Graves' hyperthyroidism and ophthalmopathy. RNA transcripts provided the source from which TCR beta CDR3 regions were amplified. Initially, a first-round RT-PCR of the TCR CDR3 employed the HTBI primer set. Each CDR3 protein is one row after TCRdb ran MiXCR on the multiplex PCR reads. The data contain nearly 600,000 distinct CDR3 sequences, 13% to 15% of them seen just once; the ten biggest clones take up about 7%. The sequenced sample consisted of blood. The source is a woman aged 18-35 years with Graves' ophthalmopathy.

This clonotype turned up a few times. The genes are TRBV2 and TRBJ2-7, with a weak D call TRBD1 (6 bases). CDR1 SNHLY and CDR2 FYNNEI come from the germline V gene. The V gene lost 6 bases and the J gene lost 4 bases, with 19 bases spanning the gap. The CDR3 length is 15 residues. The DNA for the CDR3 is TGTGCCAGCAGCCTCACAGGGACGGCCGATTACGAGCAGTACTTC. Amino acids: CASSLTGTADYEQYF.

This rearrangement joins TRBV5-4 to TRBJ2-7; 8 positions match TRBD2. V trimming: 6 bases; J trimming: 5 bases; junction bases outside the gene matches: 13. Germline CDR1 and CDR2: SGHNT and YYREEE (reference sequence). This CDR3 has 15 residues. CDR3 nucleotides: TGTGCCAGCACCTCGACGCTAGCGGGTGGCGACGAGCAGTACTTC. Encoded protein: CASTSTLAGGDEQYF.

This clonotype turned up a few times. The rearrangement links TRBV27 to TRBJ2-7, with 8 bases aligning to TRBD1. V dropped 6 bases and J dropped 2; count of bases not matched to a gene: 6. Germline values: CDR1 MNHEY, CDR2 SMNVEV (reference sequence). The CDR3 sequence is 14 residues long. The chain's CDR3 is CASSLGQVAYEQYF. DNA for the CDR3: TGTGCCAGCAGCTTGGGACAGGTCGCCTACGAGCAGTACTTC.

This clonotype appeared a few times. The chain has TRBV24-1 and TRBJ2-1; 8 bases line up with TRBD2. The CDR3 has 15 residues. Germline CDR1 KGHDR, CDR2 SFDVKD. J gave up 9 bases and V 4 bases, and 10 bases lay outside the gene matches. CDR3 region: CATSDPGTSVIEQFF. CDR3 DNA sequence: TGTGCCACCAGTGACCCCGGGACTAGTGTGATTGAGCAGTTCTTC.

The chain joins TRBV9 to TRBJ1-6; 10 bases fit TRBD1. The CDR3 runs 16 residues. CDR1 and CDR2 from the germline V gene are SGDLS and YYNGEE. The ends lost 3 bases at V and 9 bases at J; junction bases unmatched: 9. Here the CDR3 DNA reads TGTGCCAGCAGCGAAGAGGACAGGGGGATTGGTTCACCCCTCCACTTT. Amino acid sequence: CASSEEDRGIGSPLHF.

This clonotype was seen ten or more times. The CDR3 DNA sequence: TGCAGTGCTAGCACCGGGACCCCAAGATATGAGCAGTTCTTC. Its translation is CSASTGTPRYEQFF. The chain recombines TRBV20-1 with TRBJ2-1; D could derive from TRBD1 or TRBD2 (5 bases each). Trimming shortened V by 3 bases and J by 8 bases, and 17 bases separated the two germline ends. The length of the CDR3 is 14 residues. From germline, CDR1 is DFQATT and CDR2 SNEGSKA (reference sequence).

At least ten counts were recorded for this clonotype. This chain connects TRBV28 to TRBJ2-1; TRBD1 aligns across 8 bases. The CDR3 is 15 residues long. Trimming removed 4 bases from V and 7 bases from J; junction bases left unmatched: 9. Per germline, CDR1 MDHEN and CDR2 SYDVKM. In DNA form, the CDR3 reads TGTGCCAGCAGTTCGGGACAGGCTATGGCTAATGAGCAGTTCTTC. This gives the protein CASSSGQAMANEQFF.

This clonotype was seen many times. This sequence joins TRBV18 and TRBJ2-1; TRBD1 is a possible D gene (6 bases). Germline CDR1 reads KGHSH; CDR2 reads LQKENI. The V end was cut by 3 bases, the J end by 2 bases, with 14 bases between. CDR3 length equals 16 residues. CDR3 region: CASSPTLGATYNEQFF. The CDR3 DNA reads TGTGCCAGCTCACCTACTTTGGGGGCGACCTACAATGAGCAGTTCTTC.

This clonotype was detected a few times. CDR3 loop: CASSGQGEDNEQFF. CDR3 coding DNA: TGTGCCAGCAGCGGACAGGGTGAGGACAATGAGCAGTTCTTC. The chain joins TRBV6-1 to TRBJ2-1; 8 nucleotides match TRBD1. The germline V gene has CDR1 MNHNS and CDR2 SASEGT. V was pared by 6 bases and J by 5 bases, with 6 bases of the junction left unmatched. The CDR3 contains 14 residues.

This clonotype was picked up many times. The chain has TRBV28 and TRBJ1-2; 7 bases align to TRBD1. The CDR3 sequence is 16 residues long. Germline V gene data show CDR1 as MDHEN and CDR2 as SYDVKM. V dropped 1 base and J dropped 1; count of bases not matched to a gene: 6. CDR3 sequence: CASSLFGTALNYGYTF. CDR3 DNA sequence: TGTGCCAGCAGTTTATTCGGGACAGCCCTTAACTATGGCTACACCTTC.

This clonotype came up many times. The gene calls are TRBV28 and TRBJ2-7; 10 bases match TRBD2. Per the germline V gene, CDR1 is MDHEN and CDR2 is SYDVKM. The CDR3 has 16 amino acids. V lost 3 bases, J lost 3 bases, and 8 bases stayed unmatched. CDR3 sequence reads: CASSFSSGGDYYEQYF. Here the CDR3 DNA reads TGTGCCAGCAGTTTTTCCAGCGGGGGGGATTACTACGAGCAGTACTTC.